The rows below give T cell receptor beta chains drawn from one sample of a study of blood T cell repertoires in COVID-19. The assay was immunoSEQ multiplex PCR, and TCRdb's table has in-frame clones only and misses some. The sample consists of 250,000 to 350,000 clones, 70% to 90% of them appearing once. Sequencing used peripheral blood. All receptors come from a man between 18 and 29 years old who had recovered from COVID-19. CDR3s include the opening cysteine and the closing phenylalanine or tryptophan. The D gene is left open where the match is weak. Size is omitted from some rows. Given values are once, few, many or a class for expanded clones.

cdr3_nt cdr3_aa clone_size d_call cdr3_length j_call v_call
TGCAGTGCTGACAGTAACTATGGCTACACCTTC CSADSNYGYTF once . 11 TRBJ1-2 TRBV20-1
TGTGCCAGCAGCTTAGAAGGACAGGGTTACACTGAAGCTTTCTTT CASSLEGQGYTEAFF . TRBD1 15 TRBJ1-1 TRBV7-2
TGTGCCAGCAGCGTAGCGGGACTTTCCTACGAGCAGTACTTC CASSVAGLSYEQYF . . 14 TRBJ2-7 TRBV9
TGTGCCAGCAGCGTAGGGGACATTAATTCACCCCTCCACTTT CASSVGDINSPLHF . . 14 TRBJ1-6 TRBV9
TGTGCCAGCAGCTTAGATCCCTCCGGCGGCGAGCAGTACTTC CASSLDPSGGEQYF . . 14 TRBJ2-7 TRBV7-9
TGTGCCAGCAGCCAAGCGCGTGGCAGGAAACTCTCAACTAATGAAAAACTGTTTTTT CASSQARGRKLSTNEKLFF . . 19 TRBJ1-4 TRBV14
TGTGCCAGTAGTCCTTGGGGATTCCGGGGTGAACGTGAGACCCAGTACTTC CASSPWGFRGERETQYF . . 17 TRBJ2-5 TRBV19
TGCAGCGTTGAAGCCCCCGGGACTAGCGGGAGGGCCGTAAACTCCTACGAGCAGTACTTC CSVEAPGTSGRAVNSYEQYF . TRBD2 20 TRBJ2-7 TRBV29-1
TGCGCCAGCGGGACCGGGACAGGGTCTGAAGCTTTCTTT CASGTGTGSEAFF . TRBD1 13 TRBJ1-1 TRBV5-1
TGTGCCAGCAGCTTAGGTTTCCGGGACACTGGGGAGCTGTTTTTT CASSLGFRDTGELFF . . 15 TRBJ2-2 TRBV11-3
TGTGCCAGTACCCTGGGAAGGCAGGGCCTTAATGAAAAACTGTTTTTT CASTLGRQGLNEKLFF . . 16 TRBJ1-4 TRBV19
TGCGCCAGCAGCTCCGGGACAGACCCTGTGAACACTGAAGCTTTCTTT CASSSGTDPVNTEAFF . TRBD1 16 TRBJ1-1 TRBV5-1
TGTGCCAGCAGTCTAGGGGGGGTTCCCCAGTACTTC CASSLGGVPQYF . . 12 TRBJ2-5 TRBV12-3/TRBV12-4
TGCAGCGTTGTAATCCAAGCTTCGAACACCGGGGAGCTGTTTTTT CSVVIQASNTGELFF . . 15 TRBJ2-2 TRBV29-1
TGTGCCAGCAGCCGGACTAGCGTTAGGGATGAGCAGTTCTTC CASSRTSVRDEQFF . TRBD2 14 TRBJ2-1 TRBV14
TGTGCCAGCTCACCACCGGGGCTAGCGGGGGAGACCCAGTACTTC CASSPPGLAGETQYF . TRBD2 15 TRBJ2-5 TRBV18
TGTGCCAGCAGTGAGGGGCGGGAGTACAATGAGCAGTTCTTC CASSEGREYNEQFF . TRBD2 14 TRBJ2-1 TRBV6-1
TGTGCCAGCAGCGCAAGTGTCGGGACATCGTCCTACGAGCAGTACTTC CASSASVGTSSYEQYF . . 16 TRBJ2-7 TRBV7-9
TGTGCCAGGCTACCGGGACTAGCGGGAGGACCCACAGATACGCAGTATTTT CARLPGLAGGPTDTQYF . TRBD2 17 TRBJ2-3 TRBV5-4
TGTGCCAGCAGCCGAGCGGGAGAGCTGGGGCAGTACTTC CASSRAGELGQYF . TRBD2 13 TRBJ2-7 TRBV3-1/TRBV3-2
TGTGCCAGCAGCCTACCCTCCGGCACCGGGGAGCTGTTTTTT CASSLPSGTGELFF . . 14 TRBJ2-2 TRBV6-2/TRBV6-3
TGTGCCACCAGCAGAGAAGGACTAGCGGACTACACCGGGGAGCTGTTTTTT CATSREGLADYTGELFF . TRBD2 17 TRBJ2-2 TRBV15
TGTGCCAGCAGTGTCGGCACTGAAGCTTTCTTT CASSVGTEAFF few . 11 TRBJ1-1 TRBV6-2/TRBV6-3
TGTGCCAGCAGCCCAAGTTTAGCGGGATTACCCTACGAGCAGTACTTC CASSPSLAGLPYEQYF . TRBD2 16 TRBJ2-7 TRBV9
TGTGCCATCAGCATGCGAGATGAGCAGTTCTTC CAISMRDEQFF . . 11 TRBJ2-1 TRBV10-3
TGTGCCAGCAGCCCAGGTGGAAATGAAAATCAGCCCCAGCATTTT CASSPGGNENQPQHF . . 15 TRBJ1-5 TRBV4-2
TGTGCCAGCAGCGGATCGGGACTCCCCAATGAGCAGTTCTTC CASSGSGLPNEQFF . . 14 TRBJ2-1 TRBV5-6
TGTGCCAGCAGTTACGGACAGGGGGCTAACTATGGCTACACCTTC CASSYGQGANYGYTF . TRBD1 15 TRBJ1-2 TRBV6-5
TGTGCCAGCAGCTCTCCACAGGGGGTTCCAGATACGCAGTATTTT CASSSPQGVPDTQYF . TRBD1 15 TRBJ2-3 TRBV11-2
TGTGCCAGCAGCGTAGAAGGAGGGCCAGGCTACGAGCAGTACTTC CASSVEGGPGYEQYF . . 15 TRBJ2-7 TRBV9
TGTGCCAGCAGTAAACAGGGACCCAAGGTCGAGCAGTACTTC CASSKQGPKVEQYF . . 14 TRBJ2-7 TRBV6-5
TGCGCCAGCAGCCCCACGGGACTAGCGGGGGGGGTGGAAGATACGCAGTATTTT CASSPTGLAGGVEDTQYF . TRBD2 18 TRBJ2-3 TRBV4-1
TGTGCCAGCGGTAAGGGGGGGACCAAAAACATTCAGTACTTC CASGKGGTKNIQYF . . 14 TRBJ2-4 TRBV13
TGTGCCAGCTCACCAAGTCAGGGATACGAGCAGTACTTC CASSPSQGYEQYF . . 13 TRBJ2-7 TRBV18
TGCGCCAGCAGCTCTCAGGGTGTGGAGTTCTTC CASSSQGVEFF . . 11 TRBJ2-1 TRBV5-1